Following are 23 T cell receptor beta chains from one sample sequenced in a study of glioma-infiltrating T cells after dendritic cell vaccination. Time point of the sample: after dendritic cell vaccination, including at tumor progression/relapse. Here immunoSEQ multiplex PCR was the method, and the copy in TCRdb shows in-frame clones only, minus some. Here the sample spans tens of thousands of clones, roughly 91% being singletons. This sample comprised blood, obtained after dendritic cell vaccination. These receptors all come from a human donor with glioblastoma.

The chain has TRBV9 and TRBJ2-7, with 14 bases that match TRBD2. CDR1 is SGDLS and CDR2 is YYNGEE in the germline V gene. V shed 3 bases and J 3 bases; nucleotides not matched to a gene: 17. This CDR3 is built from 20 residues. CDR3 bases: TGTGCCAGCAGCGCTAACCCGGGACTAGCGGGAGATCCCTCCTTCTACGAGCAGTACTTC. It yields the protein CASSANPGLAGDPSFYEQYF.

The chain links TRBV19 to TRBJ2-2; D not certain. The germline V gene has CDR1 LNHDA and CDR2 SQIVND (reference sequence). This CDR3 has 15 residues. With 1 base removed from V and 5 bases from J, the gap between germline ends came to 11 bases. CDR3 residues: CASSIAYAGTGELFF. The CDR3 bases are TGTGCCAGTAGTATAGCTTATGCCGGGACCGGGGAGCTGTTTTTT.

The chain joins TRBV14 to TRBJ1-4, with a weak D call TRBD1 (5 bases). The CDR3 loop spans 14 amino acids. Trimming stripped 0 bases from V and 14 bases from J, with 16 bases between. CDR1 and CDR2 from the germline V gene are SGHDN and FVKESK. The CDR3 here is CASSQESGLGTLFF. CDR3 nucleotides: TGTGCCAGCAGCCAAGAATCGGGACTGGGAACTCTGTTTTTT.

J is TRBJ2-1 and V is TRBV5-1, with 7 positions matching TRBD2. The CDR3 totals 13 residues. CDR1 SGHRS and CDR2 YFSETQ come from the germline V gene. The V and J ends lost 1 base and 10 bases, in that order; junction bases with no gene match: 5. CDR3 amino acids: CASSLPQGGEQFF. CDR3 nucleotides: TGCGCCAGCAGCTTGCCCCAGGGAGGGGAGCAGTTCTTC. Full variable domain (outside the CDR3, taken from reference TRBV5-1 and TRBJ2-1): KAGVTQTPRYLIKTRGQQVTLSCSPISGHRSVSWYQQTPGQGLQFLFEYFSETQRNKGNFPGRFSGRQFSNSRSEMNVSTLELGDSALYLCASSLPQGGEQFFGPGTRLTVL.

The chain is built from TRBV4-2 and TRBJ2-1; 8 bases line up with TRBD2. The CDR3 spans 17 residues. The germline V gene encodes CDR1 LGHNA and CDR2 YNFKEQ. With V trimmed by 0 bases and J by 4 bases, 8 bases remained unmatched. This CDR3 reads CASSQDIPSGGYNEQFF. The CDR3 coding sequence is TGTGCCAGCAGCCAAGATATTCCCAGCGGGGGTTACAATGAGCAGTTCTTC.

CDR3 in DNA: TGCAGCGCCTCGGGTCGGCCTAGCACAGATACGCAGTATTTT. Translation: CSASGRPSTDTQYF. The J gene is TRBJ2-3, the V gene TRBV29-1; no reliable D call. The germline CDR1 and CDR2 sequences are SQVTM and ANQGSEA. This CDR3 region has 14 residues. The V end lost 7 bases, the J end lost 0 bases, and 14 bases lay between the germline ends.

This clone was seen a single time. Other DNA sequences within the sample encode an identical CDR3. This chain connects TRBV7-2 to TRBJ2-7; the match to TRBD2 covers 11 bases. CDR3 length equals 14 residues. Trimming took 4 bases from V and 4 from J; bases not matched to a gene: 3. Germline V gives CDR1 SGHTA, CDR2 FQGNSA. This chain's CDR3 is CASSSTSGSYEQYF. CDR3 DNA sequence: TGTGCCAGCAGCTCCACTAGCGGGAGTTACGAGCAGTACTTC. The full variable domain, completed using reference TRBV7-2 and TRBJ2-7, is GAGVSQSPSNKVTEKGKDVELRCDPISGHTALYWYRQSLGQGLEFLIYFQGNSAPDKSGLPSDRFSAERTGGSVSTLTIQRTQQEDSAVYLCASSSTSGSYEQYFGPGTRLTVT.

The count of this clone is one. The J gene is TRBJ2-3, the V gene TRBV6-5; a possible D gene is TRBD2 (6 bases). The CDR3 is 14 residues long. Germline CDR1 and CDR2: MNHEY and SVGAGI. Trimming cost V 7 bases and J 6 bases, with 17 bases left between them. CDR3 DNA sequence: TGTGCCAGCACCAACGGGGGTTCAGGTGATACGCAGTATTTT. Translating it yields CASTNGGSGDTQYF.

This chain uses TRBV5-1 with TRBJ2-7; 8 bases align to TRBD2. The CDR3 has 14 amino acids. Per the germline V gene, CDR1 is SGHRS and CDR2 is YFSETQ. J gave up 5 bases and V 2 bases, and 6 bases lay outside the gene matches. CDR3 DNA: TGCGCCAGCAGCTTCGGGGGGGGCCCAAACGAGCAGTACTTC. This encodes CASSFGGGPNEQYF.

The chain recombines TRBV29-1 with TRBJ2-5; 7 bases match TRBD2. V was pared by 0 bases and J by 1 base, with 5 bases of the junction left unmatched. The CDR3 consists of 15 residues. Germline V gives CDR1 SQVTM, CDR2 ANQGSEA. CDR3 coding DNA: TGCAGCGTTGAAGACGCGGGAGATCCCCAAGAGACCCAGTACTTC. Amino acid sequence: CSVEDAGDPQETQYF. Combining the CDR3 with reference TRBV29-1 and TRBJ2-5 gives the whole variable domain SAVISQKPSRDICQRGTSLTIQCQVDSQVTMMFWYRQQPGQSLTLIATANQGSEATYESGFVIDKFPISRPNLTFSTLTVSNMSPEDSSIYLCSVEDAGDPQETQYFGPGTRLLVL.

This clone was recorded only once. This chain connects TRBV5-1 to TRBJ2-7; D uncertain. Trimming pared 3 bases from V and 2 bases from J, leaving 12 bases between. The CDR3 is made up of 14 amino acids. CDR1 SGHRS and CDR2 YFSETQ come from the germline V gene. The DNA of the CDR3 is TGCGCCAGCAGCTCCGTCCAACACACCTACGAGCAGTACTTC. Its translation: CASSSVQHTYEQYF.

The DNA for the CDR3 is TGCGCCAGCAGCTTGGAACTAGCGGGGGGGTCCAATGAGCAGTTCTTC. It is translated as CASSLELAGGSNEQFF. The chain carries TRBV5-1 and TRBJ2-1; 13 bases are a match to TRBD2. CDR3 length equals 16 residues. Germline values: CDR1 SGHRS, CDR2 YFSETQ. Trimming took 0 bases from V and 6 from J; bases not matched to a gene: 3.

This clone was detected only once. The chain combines TRBV19 with TRBJ1-2, with a possible D match to TRBD1 (5 bases). In germline, CDR1 is LNHDA, CDR2 SQIVND (reference sequence). V was shortened by 3 bases and J by 4 bases, with 9 bases between the two germline ends. The CDR3 contains 13 residues. CDR3 sequence (DNA): TGTGCCAGTAGTATGGGGCTGCGCTATGGCTACACCTTC. Protein product: CASSMGLRYGYTF.

The V call is TRBV5-1, the J call TRBJ2-3; TRBD1 might be the D (6 bases). Per the germline V gene, CDR1 is SGHRS and CDR2 is YFSETQ. V lost 2 bases and J 2 bases, leaving 12 bases between the germline ends. The CDR3 covers 15 residues. DNA for the CDR3: TGCGCCAGCAGCTTCCTTGGACAGCCCACAGATACGCAGTATTTT. This codes for CASSFLGQPTDTQYF.

This clone was detected a few times. This chain uses TRBV9 with TRBJ2-7; TRBD1 aligns across 8 bases. The ends lost 6 bases at V and 4 bases at J; junction bases unmatched: 9. The CDR3 loop spans 14 amino acids. Germline V gives CDR1 SGDLS, CDR2 YYNGEE. CDR3 loop: CASNPSGGWYEQYF. DNA for the CDR3: TGTGCCAGCAACCCCTCAGGGGGCTGGTACGAGCAGTACTTC.

The chain links TRBV5-6 to TRBJ1-3; 8 positions match TRBD1. The V gene's germline CDR1 is SGHDT and CDR2 YYEEEE. Unmatched junction bases numbered 16, after V lost 4 bases and J lost 4 bases. The CDR3 runs to 18 residues. The CDR3 DNA reads as TGTGCCAGCAGCCTTGGACAGGGTGGGAAAATTTTGGGAAACACCATATATTTT. It yields the protein CASSLGQGGKILGNTIYF.

This chain joins TRBV15 and TRBJ2-7; 8 nucleotides align to TRBD1. The ends lost 6 bases at V and 2 bases at J; junction bases unmatched: 6. The CDR3 has 14 amino acids. Germline assignment: CDR1 LNHNV and CDR2 YYDKDF (reference sequence). Here the CDR3 DNA reads TGTGCCACCAGTACAGGGGGGAGACCCTACGAGCAGTACTTC. Amino acid sequence: CATSTGGRPYEQYF.

The J gene is TRBJ2-2, the V gene TRBV6-5, with D possibly TRBD1 on 5 matching bases. V gave up 7 bases and J gave up 6 bases, with 18 bases separating them. This CDR3 is 15 amino acids long. Per germline, CDR1 MNHEY and CDR2 SVGAGI. The CDR3 region has the DNA TGTGCCAGCACCCGAACGGTACAGGTTTCCGGGGAGCTGTTTTTT. This sequence encodes CASTRTVQVSGELFF.

CDR3 region: CATSRIAGEQYF. Written as DNA, the CDR3 is TGTGCCACCAGCAGAATAGCTGGCGAGCAGTACTTC. The chain carries TRBV15 and TRBJ2-7; D is unclear. The germline gives CDR1 LNHNV, CDR2 YYDKDF (reference sequence). Trimming removed 2 bases at V and 6 bases at J, with 8 bases between. This CDR3 is built from 12 residues.

The chain carries TRBV5-1 and TRBJ2-1, with D perhaps TRBD1 (6 bases). CDR3 size: 15 residues. Germline CDR1 is SGHRS and CDR2 is YFSETQ. Trimming took 3 bases from V and 0 from J, leaving 10 bases between them. The chain's CDR3 is CASSSGVSSYNEQFF. CDR3 sequence (DNA): TGCGCCAGCAGCTCAGGGGTAAGCTCCTACAATGAGCAGTTCTTC.

The V call is TRBV6-1, the J call TRBJ1-5; 9 bases agree with TRBD1. The CDR3 has 15 amino acids. The J segment lost 0 bases and the V segment lost 6 bases, leaving 3 bases of the junction unmatched. Per the germline V gene, CDR1 is MNHNS and CDR2 is SASEGT. CDR3 bases: TGTGCCAGCAGCGGGACAGGGAATAGCAATCAGCCCCAGCATTTT. Translating it yields CASSGTGNSNQPQHF.

V is TRBV19 and J is TRBJ2-7; 13 bases are shared with TRBD2. The CDR3 has 16 amino acids. Germline lookup yields CDR1 LNHDA and CDR2 SQIVND (reference sequence). V dropped 5 bases and J dropped 4; count of bases not matched to a gene: 8. CDR3 in amino acids: CASSPWTSGSVYEQYF. In DNA form, the CDR3 reads TGTGCCAGTAGTCCGTGGACTAGCGGGAGCGTATACGAGCAGTACTTC. Full variable domain (rest looked up from reference TRBV19 and TRBJ2-7): DGGITQSPKYLFRKEGQNVTLSCEQNLNHDAMYWYRQDPGQGLRLIYYSQIVNDFQKGDIAEGYSVSREKKESFPLTVTSAQKNPTAFYLCASSPWTSGSVYEQYFGPGTRLTVT.

This CDR3 is CASSSPSGGYEQFF. CDR3 nucleotide sequence: TGCGCCAGCAGCTCCCCTAGCGGGGGTTATGAGCAGTTCTTC. The genes are TRBV10-1 and TRBJ2-1; 10 bases agree with TRBD2. The V segment lost 6 bases and the J segment 8 bases; nucleotides outside the gene matches: 7. The CDR3 covers 14 residues. The germline V gene has CDR1 WNHNN and CDR2 SYGVQD (reference sequence).